The 18 T cell receptor beta chains presented below share a single source sample, sequenced in a study of blood T cell repertoires in COVID-19. The table came from immunoSEQ multiplex PCR; TCRdb's copy has only in-frame clones and leaves some out. The table shows some 14,000 clones, with about four fifths occurring only once. Specimen: peripheral blood. These receptors were obtained from a woman aged 55-70 years with acute or convalescent COVID-19.

This clone has only a few counts. The chain joins TRBV6-6 to TRBJ2-1, with TRBD1 matching over 11 bases. The CDR3 length is 16 residues. Germline V gives CDR1 MNHNY, CDR2 SVGAGI (reference sequence). V shed 2 bases, J shed 6 bases, and the junction held 6 bases outside the gene matches. The CDR3 is CASSYLGQGAGNEQFF. As DNA, the CDR3 is TGTGCCAGCAGTTACCTCGGACAGGGGGCAGGCAATGAGCAGTTCTTC.

J is TRBJ2-7 and V is TRBV29-1; D is unclear. The CDR3 runs 13 residues. Germline CDR1 is SQVTM and CDR2 is ANQGSEA. V shed 6 bases and J shed 2 bases, with 14 bases lying between them. CDR3 nucleotides: TGCAGCGTGAGGCGCCTCCTTGCCTACGAGCAGTACTTC. It encodes CSVRRLLAYEQYF.

The chain employs TRBV19 and TRBJ1-5; TRBD1 might be the D (6 bases). Per germline, CDR1 LNHDA and CDR2 SQIVND (reference sequence). The V end lost 5 bases, the J end lost 6 bases, and 11 bases lay between the germline ends. The CDR3 is made up of 13 amino acids. This CDR3 reads CASSPEGVQPQHF. The CDR3 nucleotides are TGTGCCAGTAGTCCCGAGGGGGTTCAGCCCCAGCATTTT.

The gene calls are TRBV20-1 and TRBJ1-1; 9 bases map to TRBD1. The CDR3 contains 11 residues. CDR1 is DFQATT, CDR2 SNEGSKA, per germline (reference sequence). After removal of 6 bases from V and 8 bases from J, the junction contained 4 bases not matched to a gene. CDR3 in amino acids: CSAVQGAEAFF. The CDR3 nucleotides read TGCAGTGCAGTACAGGGGGCCGAAGCTTTCTTT.

V usage is TRBV28 and J usage is TRBJ2-1, with a weak D call TRBD2 (6 bases). Germline V gives CDR1 MDHEN, CDR2 SYDVKM. This CDR3 comprises 17 residues. The ends were cut back, 5 bases at V and 0 bases at J, with 17 bases in the middle. The CDR3 sequence: CASSPGGWASSYNEQFF. The CDR3, as DNA: TGTGCCAGCAGTCCAGGAGGGTGGGCTAGCTCCTACAATGAGCAGTTCTTC.

The chain is built from TRBV19 and TRBJ1-3, with D possibly matching TRBD1 (5 bases). The V gene's germline CDR1 is LNHDA and CDR2 SQIVND (reference sequence). V shed 10 bases and J shed 9 bases, with 19 bases lying between them. The CDR3 sequence is 13 residues long. CDR3 residues: CAIGDWQRGTIYF. CDR3 DNA: TGTGCCATCGGGGACTGGCAAAGGGGCACCATATATTTT.

V gene TRBV4-3 combines with J gene TRBJ2-1; 11 bases are a match to TRBD2. Losses at the gene ends were 3 bases for V and 4 bases for J; bases not matched to a gene: 8. CDR3 length equals 17 residues. Germline V lookup: CDR1 LGHNA, CDR2 YSLEER. The CDR3 nucleotides read TGCGCCAGCAGCCATGACAGGACTAGCGGGCTTTACAATGAGCAGTTCTTC. It yields the protein CASSHDRTSGLYNEQFF.

Only a few counts were recorded for this clone. The chain couples TRBV11-2 to TRBJ2-1; the D is unclear. The germline V gene has CDR1 SGHAT and CDR2 FQNNGV. V shed 1 base and J shed 2 bases, with 12 bases lying between them. The CDR3 is made up of 16 amino acids. The CDR3 here is CASSLADWRPYNEQFF. The CDR3 coding sequence is TGTGCCAGCAGCTTAGCCGACTGGCGACCCTACAATGAGCAGTTCTTC.

This chain uses TRBV6-6 with TRBJ1-4; 8 bases match TRBD1. Losses at the gene ends were 8 bases for V and 4 bases for J; bases not matched to a gene: 3. The CDR3 covers 13 residues. The germline V gene encodes CDR1 MNHNY and CDR2 SVGAGI (reference sequence). The DNA for the CDR3 is TGTGCCAGCTGGGGACAGGATAATGAAAAACTGTTTTTT. It yields the protein CASWGQDNEKLFF.

The gene calls are TRBV24-1 and TRBJ2-3; 13 positions match TRBD2. The V segment lost 9 bases and the J segment 2 bases; nucleotides outside the gene matches: 7. The V gene's germline CDR1 is KGHDR and CDR2 SFDVKD. The CDR3 totals 16 residues. The CDR3 is CATWGGTSGATDTQYF. As DNA, the CDR3 is TGTGCCACCTGGGGGGGGACTAGCGGGGCCACAGATACGCAGTATTTT.

The chain employs TRBV6-5 and TRBJ1-2, with 9 bases aligning to TRBD1. Germline-derived CDR1 and CDR2 are MNHEY and SVGAGI. The length of the CDR3 is 16 residues. V shed 4 bases and J 3 bases; nucleotides not matched to a gene: 9. The CDR3 DNA reads as TGTGCCAGCAGTTCGGGGACAGGGACGGTTTACTATGGCTACACCTTC. Its translation: CASSSGTGTVYYGYTF.

This clone was detected once. CDR3 in DNA: TGTGCCAGCAGCCAAGCGCTTGGGAGAACCTACGAGCAGTACTTC. Translated, it gives CASSQALGRTYEQYF. The chain couples TRBV4-2 to TRBJ2-7; possibly TRBD2 for D (5 bases). CDR1 is LGHNA, CDR2 YNFKEQ, per germline. Trimming stripped 1 base from V and 2 bases from J, with 12 bases between. This CDR3 is built from 15 residues.

The V and J genes are TRBV5-1 and TRBJ1-3, with 11 bases that match TRBD1. V gave up 4 bases and J gave up 0 bases; unmatched junction bases: 0. Germline loops: CDR1 SGHRS, CDR2 YFSETQ. This CDR3 spans 15 amino acids. This chain's CDR3 is CASSGTGGSGNTIYF. CDR3 in DNA: TGCGCCAGCAGCGGGACAGGGGGCTCTGGAAACACCATATATTTT.

In DNA form, the CDR3 reads TGTGCCAGCAGTTCCGACAGGCGCCCGGTCTACGAGCAGTACTTC. Its protein is CASSSDRRPVYEQYF. The genes are TRBV6-5 and TRBJ2-7, with a possible D match to TRBD1 (6 bases). Trimming shortened V by 4 bases and J by 3 bases, and 16 bases separated the two germline ends. The CDR3 is 15 amino acids. Germline V gene data show CDR1 as MNHEY and CDR2 as SVGAGI.

The rearrangement joins TRBV30 to TRBJ1-1; the D gene is possibly TRBD1 (6 bases). Trimming removed 3 bases at V and 0 bases at J, with 11 bases between. CDR1 is GTSNPN and CDR2 is SVGIG in the germline V gene (reference sequence). The CDR3 length is 14 residues. CDR3 residues: CAWRRGGLNTEAFF. The CDR3 DNA sequence: TGTGCCTGGAGGAGGGGGGGGCTGAACACTGAAGCTTTCTTT.

This sequence joins TRBV19 and TRBJ2-7, with 8 bases identical to TRBD1. CDR1 is LNHDA, CDR2 SQIVND, per germline (reference sequence). J lost 4 bases, V lost 1 base, and 3 bases had no gene match. The CDR3 spans 14 residues. The CDR3 nucleotides are TGTGCCAGTAGTATAGGTACAGGGGGGTACGAGCAGTACTTC. It yields the protein CASSIGTGGYEQYF.

The chain is built from TRBV10-3 and TRBJ1-6; TRBD1 matches at 7 bases. Germline V lookup: CDR1 ENHRY, CDR2 SYGVKD. Trimming at V came to 8 bases and at J to 11 bases, leaving 21 bases not matched to a gene. The CDR3 has 17 amino acids. CDR3 sequence reads: CAIRPPRGGTKATPLHF. DNA of the CDR3: TGTGCCATCCGACCGCCTCGAGGGGGCACTAAGGCGACACCCCTCCACTTT.

This chain links TRBV7-9 with TRBJ2-1; 11 bases agree with TRBD2. The CDR3 consists of 15 residues. V lost 8 bases, J lost 11 bases, and 14 bases stayed unmatched. Per germline, CDR1 SEHNR and CDR2 FQNEAQ (reference sequence). CDR3 region: CASSKTGASGGQQFF. The CDR3 DNA reads as TGTGCCAGCTCGAAAACCGGGGCTAGCGGGGGGCAGCAGTTCTTC.